Each of the 29 T cell receptor beta chains below was sequenced from the same sample in a study of response to subunit inactivated influenza vaccine. One entry per CDR3 protein, called by TCRdb with MiXCR from the RT-PCR reads. The sample contains approximately 730,000 distinct CDR3 sequences, more than 11% of which appear only once. The sequences come from PBMCs from blood, collected 14 to 15 days before vaccination. The receptors derive from a man in his fifties who received an inactivated influenza vaccine.

The rearrangement uses TRBV4-3 and TRBJ2-7; D remains unclear. Trimming took 0 bases from V and 3 from J, leaving 12 bases between them. Germline V gene data show CDR1 as LGHNA and CDR2 as YSLEER. This CDR3 has 15 amino acids. The CDR3 spells CASSQDNSPVYEQYF. CDR3 DNA sequence: TGCGCCAGCAGCCAAGATAACAGCCCCGTCTACGAGCAGTACTTC.

This clonotype was seen a few times. The rearrangement links TRBV5-6 to TRBJ1-2, with 7 bases matching TRBD1. The J segment lost 6 bases and the V segment lost 0 bases, leaving 5 bases of the junction unmatched. The germline V gene encodes CDR1 SGHDT and CDR2 YYEEEE. This CDR3 is built from 14 residues. CDR3 DNA: TGTGCCAGCAGCTTGGGGCGGGACAGAGATGGCTACACCTTC. Translating gives CASSLGRDRDGYTF.

This clonotype was recorded a few times. The gene calls are TRBV5-6 and TRBJ2-7; 10 bases line up with TRBD1. J gave up 5 bases and V 4 bases, and 9 bases lay outside the gene matches. This CDR3 region has 15 residues. The V gene's germline CDR1 is SGHDT and CDR2 YYEEEE. The CDR3 coding sequence is TGTGCCAGCAGCGAATCCGGGACAGGGGTTGACGAGCAGTACTTC. Translated: CASSESGTGVDEQYF.

This clonotype has a handful of counts. The V gene is TRBV6-1, the J gene TRBJ1-1; 8 bases agree with TRBD1. Germline assignment: CDR1 MNHNS and CDR2 SASEGT. The CDR3 loop spans 14 amino acids. The V segment lost 2 bases and the J segment 5 bases; nucleotides outside the gene matches: 4. CDR3 bases: TGTGCCAGCAGTGAACAGGGGGCGAGGACTGAAGCTTTCTTT. Protein: CASSEQGARTEAFF.

V gene TRBV5-1 combines with J gene TRBJ2-6; D remains ambiguous. The V end lost 4 bases, the J end lost 0 bases, and 8 bases lay between the germline ends. Germline values: CDR1 SGHRS, CDR2 YFSETQ. The CDR3 is made up of 15 amino acids. CDR3 amino acids: CASSKTDSGANVLTF. In nucleotides, the CDR3 is TGCGCCAGCAGCAAGACCGACTCTGGGGCCAACGTCCTGACTTTC.

This clonotype was picked up a small number of times. For the CDR3, the DNA is TGCAGCGTCAGCCCGGGACAGGGGGCGAAGCAGTACTTC. Translation: CSVSPGQGAKQYF. The gene calls are TRBV29-1 and TRBJ2-7; 12 bases map to TRBD1. The CDR3 contains 13 residues. Germline loops: CDR1 SQVTM, CDR2 ANQGSEA. Germline trimming cut 6 bases from V and 8 bases from J; bases unmatched to any gene: 8.

This chain joins TRBV6-5 and TRBJ2-7; 10 positions agree with TRBD2. The V gene's germline CDR1 is MNHEY and CDR2 SVGAGI. V was pared by 2 bases and J by 4 bases, with 8 bases of the junction left unmatched. CDR3 length: 16 amino acids. CDR3 residues: CASSYDRASGRYEQYF. The CDR3 DNA follows: TGTGCCAGCAGTTACGATCGGGCTAGCGGGAGATACGAGCAGTACTTC.

CDR3 DNA: TGTGCCAGCAGCCCGTGGCCCAGGGGGCAAATCGGGGAGCTGTTTTTT. Its protein is CASSPWPRGQIGELFF. This sequence joins TRBV7-6 and TRBJ2-2, with 8 bases matching TRBD1. The ends lost 5 bases at V and 7 bases at J; junction bases unmatched: 12. The CDR3 covers 16 residues. Germline V gene lookup returns CDR1 SGHVS and CDR2 FNYEAQ.

V and J are TRBV7-9 and TRBJ2-7, with 7 positions matching TRBD1. The CDR3 spans 16 residues. Germline V gives CDR1 SEHNR, CDR2 FQNEAQ (reference sequence). Unmatched junction bases numbered 14, after V lost 6 bases and J lost 3 bases. CDR3 loop: CASSFTGDLTGYEQYF. CDR3 nucleotides: TGTGCCAGCAGTTTCACAGGGGATCTCACGGGCTACGAGCAGTACTTC.

This chain links TRBV28 with TRBJ2-2, with D maybe TRBD1 (5 bases). V shed 3 bases and J shed 6 bases, with 11 bases lying between them. This CDR3 spans 14 amino acids. CDR1 and CDR2 (germline): MDHEN, SYDVKM. CDR3 amino acids: CASSFGRAPGELFF. The CDR3 region has the DNA TGTGCCAGCAGTTTCGGCAGGGCTCCCGGGGAGCTGTTTTTT.

This clonotype showed up many times. V and J are TRBV7-9 and TRBJ1-2; maybe TRBD1 (5 bases). V dropped 5 bases and J dropped 7 bases, with 14 bases sitting between them. CDR3 length: 13 residues. CDR1 and CDR2 (germline): SEHNR, FQNEAQ (reference sequence). The DNA for the CDR3 is TGTGCCAGCAGCGCAGAAGGGGCCCGTGGCTACACCTTC. Protein product: CASSAEGARGYTF.

This clonotype occurred a few times. This chain links TRBV7-3 with TRBJ2-5, with D perhaps matching TRBD2 (7 bases). Germline V gene data show CDR1 as SGHTA and CDR2 as FQGTGA. Trimming pared 5 bases from V and 1 base from J, leaving 11 bases between. The CDR3 runs 14 residues. The CDR3 is CASSPGGPQETQYF. CDR3 coding DNA: TGTGCCAGCAGCCCCGGGGGGCCCCAAGAGACCCAGTACTTC.

This clonotype showed up just once. The gene calls are TRBV20-1 and TRBJ2-5; 11 nucleotides agree with TRBD2. This CDR3 is built from 18 residues. The germline gives CDR1 DFQATT, CDR2 SNEGSKA (reference sequence). V was clipped by 1 base and J by 0 bases; unmatched bases: 10. Here the CDR3 DNA reads TGCAGTGCTAGAGCCGAGTTAGCGGGGGGGAGGTACCAAGAGACCCAGTACTTC. Its translation is CSARAELAGGRYQETQYF.

At least ten counts were recorded for this clonotype. This chain joins TRBV5-1 and TRBJ1-4, with no clear D. The germline V gene encodes CDR1 SGHRS and CDR2 YFSETQ. The ends were cut back, 3 bases at V and 7 bases at J, with 16 bases in the middle. The length of the CDR3 is 15 residues. The DNA for the CDR3 is TGCGCCAGCAGCTCCGAAGCACGGCGCGTTGAAAAACTGTTTTTT. Its translation: CASSSEARRVEKLFF.

V gene TRBV29-1 combines with J gene TRBJ2-3; D is ambiguous. Germline CDR1 is SQVTM and CDR2 is ANQGSEA. The CDR3 loop spans 14 amino acids. V lost 6 bases and J lost 2, with 15 bases in between. Written as DNA, the CDR3 is TGCAGCGTCCTGCAGGCTTCCTCCACAGATACGCAGTATTTT. Translating gives CSVLQASSTDTQYF.

In its sample, this clonotype was seen a few times. V is TRBV18 and J is TRBJ1-1, with TRBD1 identical over 8 bases. The CDR3 loop spans 13 amino acids. CDR1 is KGHSH and CDR2 is LQKENI in the germline V gene. V shed 7 bases and J 6 bases; nucleotides not matched to a gene: 7. Here the CDR3 DNA reads TGTGCCAGCTATCTGACAGGGGAAGCTGAAGCTTTCTTT. The encoded protein is CASYLTGEAEAFF.

The gene calls are TRBV29-1 and TRBJ2-1, with D tentatively TRBD1 (5 bases). Germline CDR1 SQVTM, CDR2 ANQGSEA. The V end was cut by 6 bases, the J end by 4 bases, with 7 bases between. CDR3 length: 11 residues. CDR3 sequence: CSVQGYNEQFF. CDR3 bases: TGCAGCGTGCAGGGTTACAATGAGCAGTTCTTC.

This clonotype has more than one count but fewer than ten. This chain joins TRBV10-2 and TRBJ2-5; D is uncertain. The germline CDR1 and CDR2 sequences are WSHSY and SAAADI. CDR3 length: 16 residues. The V and J ends lost 6 bases and 0 bases respectively, with 17 bases between them. Written as DNA, the CDR3 is TGCGCCAGCAGGGACCCTCTCGCTGGGGACCAAGAGACCCAGTACTTC. Protein sequence: CASRDPLAGDQETQYF.

Details on this clonotype: A much bigger clone sits one base away, suggesting this may be a read error. This chain connects TRBV4-2 to TRBJ2-7, with 8 bases lining up with TRBD2. CDR1 and CDR2 from the germline V gene are LGHNA and YNFKEQ. Trimming at V came to 0 bases and at J to 5 bases, leaving 9 bases not matched to a gene. CDR3 length: 16 amino acids. The CDR3, as DNA: TGTGCCAGCAGCCAAGATCTAATAGCGGGACCCCACGAGCAGTACTTC. Its translation is CASSQDLIAGPHEQYF.

This clonotype was picked up a small number of times. V and J are TRBV30 and TRBJ2-5, with D maybe TRBD2 (6 bases). Germline V gene lookup returns CDR1 GTSNPN and CDR2 SVGIG (reference sequence). There are 12 residues in the CDR3. The V end lost 0 bases, the J end lost 7 bases, and 9 bases lay between the germline ends. The CDR3 sequence: CAWSVMEGTQYF. For the CDR3, the DNA is TGTGCCTGGAGTGTTATGGAGGGGACCCAGTACTTC.

There are a few counts of this clonotype. V usage is TRBV7-3 and J usage is TRBJ2-7; 13 nucleotides match TRBD2. The CDR3 sequence is 19 residues long. Trimming cost V 1 base and J 5 bases; bases outside gene matches: 14. Germline-derived CDR1 and CDR2 are SGHTA and FQGTGA. For the CDR3, the DNA is TGTGCCAGCAGCTTAAACCGTCCCGGGACTAGCGGGAAGTCCAACGAGCAGTACTTC. As protein: CASSLNRPGTSGKSNEQYF.

This clonotype was counted a few times. V is TRBV29-1 and J is TRBJ2-7, with D uncertain. V shed 6 bases and J shed 2 bases, with 11 bases lying between them. This CDR3 contains 12 residues. The germline gives CDR1 SQVTM, CDR2 ANQGSEA. This CDR3 is CSVLGDTYEQYF. The CDR3 DNA reads TGCAGCGTCCTCGGCGACACCTACGAGCAGTACTTC.

This chain links TRBV6-1 with TRBJ2-7, with TRBD2 identical over 15 bases. J gave up 3 bases and V 5 bases, and 14 bases lay outside the gene matches. The CDR3 totals 19 residues. CDR1 and CDR2 from the germline V gene are MNHNS and SASEGT. This CDR3 reads CASSPNGLAGGPRSYEQYF. The CDR3 DNA sequence: TGTGCCAGCAGTCCAAATGGACTAGCGGGAGGGCCAAGGAGCTACGAGCAGTACTTC.

This chain links TRBV12-3 or TRBV12-4 with TRBJ2-6; 9 bases map to TRBD1. V trimming: 4 bases; J trimming: 4 bases; junction bases outside the gene matches: 5. The CDR3 length is 16 residues. Here the CDR3 DNA reads TGTGCCAGCAGTTCAACAGGGGGCCTAGGGGCCAACGTCCTGACTTTC. This gives the protein CASSSTGGLGANVLTF.

This clonotype was seen only a few times. The chain couples TRBV4-3 to TRBJ2-1; D unclear. The CDR3 loop spans 16 amino acids. Germline V gene data show CDR1 as LGHNA and CDR2 as YSLEER. The V end was cut by 4 bases, the J end by 2 bases, with 15 bases between. CDR3 bases: TGCGCCAGCAGCCCCCGGGCGGAGATTGCCTACAATGAGCAGTTCTTC. It specifies CASSPRAEIAYNEQFF.

The chain links TRBV21-1 to TRBJ1-3. TRBV21-1 is a known pseudogene. The CDR3 loop spans 18 amino acids. CDR3 in DNA: TGTGCCAGCAGCGGGAGGCTGGTGAGGGACTGCTCTGGAAACACCATATATTTT. This codes for CASSGRLVRDCSGNTIYF.

This clonotype was detected a few times. This chain joins TRBV6-2 or TRBV6-3 and TRBJ1-3; weak D call: TRBD1 (5 bases). CDR1 is MNHEY, CDR2 SVGEGT, per germline. The CDR3 is 14 residues long. V was cut by 6 bases and J by 2 bases, with 11 bases left in between. CDR3 sequence (DNA): TGTGCCAGCAGCATAACAGGAGCTGGAAACACCATATATTTT. Translation gives CASSITGAGNTIYF.

This chain joins TRBV18 and TRBJ1-1; TRBD1 is a possible D gene (6 bases). From germline, CDR1 is KGHSH and CDR2 LQKENI. This CDR3 has 21 residues. V lost 1 base and J 1 base, leaving 28 bases between the germline ends. CDR3 coding DNA: TGTGCCAGCTCACCACGTAGGACAGCCACCCGCTCCTTCATAGGGAACACTGAAGCTTTCTTT. Amino acid sequence: CASSPRRTATRSFIGNTEAFF.

This clonotype was found a few times. CDR3 protein: CASRGYILGSGANVLTF. Here the CDR3 DNA reads TGTGCCAGCAGGGGGTATATTCTTGGCTCTGGGGCCAACGTCCTGACTTTC. The chain links TRBV12-3 or TRBV12-4 to TRBJ2-6, with D uncertain. This CDR3 is 17 amino acids long. V was shortened by 6 bases and J by 0 bases, with 15 bases between the two germline ends.